This T cell receptor beta chain comes out of a study of blood T cell repertoires in COVID-19. Study details: Researchers got acute and convalescent COVID-19 samples from the United States, Italy and Spain.

Original data processing: Counts of nucleated cells, estimated from reference gene primer amplification, were obtained. Sequenced by immunoSEQ multiplex PCR; TCRdb stores in-frame clones only, minus some. V and J calls plus clone size are reproduced from that table; the DNA served to infer D and trimming. The sample has more than 200,000 clones, around 90% seen once; the top ten hold 0.7%. The sequenced sample was peripheral blood. The source is a human donor in a cohort sampled during active COVID-19.

The CDR3: CATSRDRTAINYGYTF. As DNA, the CDR3 is TGTGCCACCAGCAGAGATCGGACAGCCATAAACTATGGCTACACCTTC. The chain combines TRBV15 with TRBJ1-2; D may be TRBD1 (6 bases). Germline lookup yields CDR1 LNHNV and CDR2 YYDKDF (reference sequence). V lost 0 bases and J 2 bases, leaving 13 bases between the germline ends. The CDR3 loop spans 16 amino acids. Full variable domain (outside the CDR3, taken from reference TRBV15 and TRBJ1-2): DAMVIQNPRYQVTQFGKPVTLSCSQTLNHNVMYWYQQKSSQAPKLLFHYYDKDFNNEADTPDNFQSRRPNTSFCFLDIRSPGLGDTAMYLCATSRDRTAINYGYTFGSGTRLTVV.